One sample yielded the 13 T cell receptor beta chains listed below, sequenced in a study of blood T cell repertoires in COVID-19. The repertoire was sequenced with immunoSEQ multiplex PCR; TCRdb's copy has only in-frame clones and lacks some. This table has roughly 200,000 clones, 84% appearing once. The material sequenced was peripheral blood. The receptors derive from a man in his fifties with active or convalescent COVID-19.

V is TRBV4-1 and J is TRBJ1-5; 7 nucleotides line up with TRBD1. V shed 2 bases and J 0 bases; nucleotides not matched to a gene: 13. The CDR3 sequence is 19 residues long. Germline CDR1 reads MGHRA; CDR2 reads YSYEKL. The CDR3 loop reads CASSQLPPGQKFSNQPQHF. CDR3 bases: TGCGCCAGCAGCCAACTCCCACCGGGACAGAAGTTTAGCAATCAGCCCCAGCATTTT.

The rearrangement uses TRBV19 and TRBJ1-1; the match to TRBD1 covers 11 bases. CDR3 length: 14 amino acids. The V gene end was trimmed by 6 bases and the J gene end by 6 bases; junction bases not matched to a gene: 6. Per the germline V gene, CDR1 is LNHDA and CDR2 is SQIVND (reference sequence). The CDR3: CASSLGQGGSEAFF. The CDR3 DNA reads TGTGCCAGTAGCCTGGGACAGGGGGGCTCTGAAGCTTTCTTT.

The sample holds one count of this clone. The CDR3 nucleotides read TGTGCCAGCAGTTACAGGGGGCGGGATACCGGGGAGCTGTTTTTT. Translated: CASSYRGRDTGELFF. The chain has TRBV6-6 and TRBJ2-2, with D maybe TRBD1 (7 bases). CDR3 length: 15 amino acids. CDR1 is MNHNY and CDR2 is SVGAGI in the germline V gene (reference sequence). The ends were cut back, 2 bases at V and 5 bases at J, with 12 bases in the middle.

This clone occurred many times. The V call is TRBV5-4, the J call TRBJ2-2, with D possibly being TRBD2 (5 bases). Germline CDR1 and CDR2: SGHNT and YYREEE (reference sequence). CDR3 size: 14 residues. Trimming stripped 4 bases from V and 13 bases from J, with 20 bases between. The chain's CDR3 is CASSLRTASETLFF. CDR3 coding DNA: TGTGCCAGCAGCCTACGGACTGCCTCAGAGACGCTGTTTTTT.

V gene TRBV5-1 combines with J gene TRBJ1-1; possible D gene TRBD1, 5 bases. V lost 0 bases to trimming and J lost 0 bases, with 9 bases between them. CDR1 is SGHRS, CDR2 YFSETQ, per germline. The CDR3 has 15 residues. The CDR3 reads CASSLAGQLNTEAFF. For the CDR3, the DNA is TGCGCCAGCAGCTTGGCAGGGCAATTGAACACTGAAGCTTTCTTT. Based on the CDR3 plus reference TRBV5-1 and TRBJ1-1, the full variable domain is KAGVTQTPRYLIKTRGQQVTLSCSPISGHRSVSWYQQTPGQGLQFLFEYFSETQRNKGNFPGRFSGRQFSNSRSEMNVSTLELGDSALYLCASSLAGQLNTEAFFGQGTRLTVV.

The chain is built from TRBV28 and TRBJ2-7; 7 bases match TRBD1. This CDR3 spans 16 amino acids. CDR1 MDHEN and CDR2 SYDVKM come from the germline V gene. Trimming removed 1 base from V and 7 bases from J; junction bases left unmatched: 13. CDR3 protein: CASSLSSTGWFKEQYF. The CDR3, as DNA: TGTGCCAGCAGTTTATCCTCGACAGGGTGGTTTAAGGAGCAGTACTTC.

The chain combines TRBV11-3 with TRBJ2-3; TRBD2 might be the D (5 bases). Deletions cut 2 bases from V and 6 bases from J, with 12 bases between. Per the germline V gene, CDR1 is SGHNT and CDR2 is YENEEA. This CDR3 is 14 amino acids long. Here the CDR3 reads CASSLTRWTDTQYF. CDR3 in DNA: TGTGCCAGCAGCTTAACTAGGTGGACCGATACGCAGTATTTT. Combining the CDR3 with reference TRBV11-3 and TRBJ2-3 gives the whole variable domain EAGVVQSPRYKIIEKKQPVAFWCNPISGHNTLYWYLQNLGQGPELLIRYENEEAVDDSQLPKDRFSAERLKGVDSTLKIQPAELGDSAVYLCASSLTRWTDTQYFGPGTRLTVL.

The chain employs TRBV10-3 and TRBJ1-1; D gene uncertain. Germline loops: CDR1 ENHRY, CDR2 SYGVKD. This CDR3 has 15 amino acids. V lost 2 bases and J 7 bases, leaving 17 bases between the germline ends. The chain's CDR3 is CAISEKNPGLGEAFF. DNA of the CDR3: TGTGCCATCAGTGAGAAGAACCCTGGGCTGGGTGAAGCTTTCTTT.

This chain joins TRBV30 and TRBJ2-1, with TRBD1 identical over 7 bases. Germline-derived CDR1 and CDR2 are GTSNPN and SVGIG (reference sequence). The V and J ends lost 4 bases and 8 bases, in that order; junction bases with no gene match: 8. This CDR3 contains 13 residues. This chain's CDR3 is CAWNRQGSDEQFF. The CDR3 region has the DNA TGTGCCTGGAACAGACAGGGTTCCGATGAGCAGTTCTTC. Full variable domain (rest looked up from reference TRBV30 and TRBJ2-1): SQTIHQWPATLVQPVGSPLSLECTVEGTSNPNLYWYRQAAGRGLQLLFYSVGIGQISSEVPQNLSASRPQDRQFILSSKKLLLSDSGFYLCAWNRQGSDEQFFGPGTRLTVL.

This rearrangement joins TRBV5-1 to TRBJ1-1, with a possible D match to TRBD1 (5 bases). CDR1 is SGHRS and CDR2 is YFSETQ in the germline V gene. This CDR3 has 14 amino acids. V lost 4 bases and J lost 0, with 10 bases in between. The CDR3 DNA reads as TGCGCCAGCAGCATACAGGAGTTGAACACTGAAGCTTTCTTT. It yields the protein CASSIQELNTEAFF.

The genes are TRBV19 and TRBJ1-2, with D maybe TRBD1 (5 bases). Trimming stripped 7 bases from V and 2 bases from J, with 14 bases between. In germline, CDR1 is LNHDA, CDR2 SQIVND (reference sequence). The CDR3 has 14 residues. The CDR3 bases are TGTGCCAGTACCCCTGGGCGGGGGAACTATGGCTACACCTTC. Protein: CASTPGRGNYGYTF. Based on the CDR3 plus reference TRBV19 and TRBJ1-2, the full variable domain is DGGITQSPKYLFRKEGQNVTLSCEQNLNHDAMYWYRQDPGQGLRLIYYSQIVNDFQKGDIAEGYSVSREKKESFPLTVTSAQKNPTAFYLCASTPGRGNYGYTFGSGTRLTVV.

V and J are TRBV9 and TRBJ1-2, with 12 bases matching TRBD1. The trim removed 0 bases at V and 4 bases at J, leaving 10 bases unmatched. The germline gives CDR1 SGDLS, CDR2 YYNGEE. The CDR3 consists of 18 residues. The CDR3 DNA follows: TGTGCCAGCAGCGTAGCCCCCGGGACAGGGGGCGCTGGCTATGGCTACACCTTC. Translation: CASSVAPGTGGAGYGYTF.

V is TRBV7-6 and J is TRBJ2-7, with 8 positions matching TRBD1. The CDR3 has 14 amino acids. CDR1 is SGHVS, CDR2 FNYEAQ, per germline. Trimming at V came to 4 bases and at J to 3 bases, leaving 5 bases not matched to a gene. In DNA, the CDR3 is TGTGCCAGCAGCTCGGACAGGGTAGGCTACGAGCAGTACTTC. This codes for CASSSDRVGYEQYF.